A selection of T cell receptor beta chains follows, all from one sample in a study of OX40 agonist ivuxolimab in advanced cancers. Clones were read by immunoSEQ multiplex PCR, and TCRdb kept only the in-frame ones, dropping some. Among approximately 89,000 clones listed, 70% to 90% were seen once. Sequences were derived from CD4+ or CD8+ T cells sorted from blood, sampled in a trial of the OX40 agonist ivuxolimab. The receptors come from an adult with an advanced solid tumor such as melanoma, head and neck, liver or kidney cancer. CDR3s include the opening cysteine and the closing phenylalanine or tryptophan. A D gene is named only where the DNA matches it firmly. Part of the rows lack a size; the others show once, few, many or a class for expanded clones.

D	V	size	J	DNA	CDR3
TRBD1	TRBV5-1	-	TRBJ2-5	TGCGCCAGCAGCTGGGGCGTAGGAACAGGGGGGGAGACCCAGTACTTC	CASSWGVGTGGETQYF
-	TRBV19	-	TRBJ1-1	TGTGCCAGTAGTATTAGAGGTTCGGGGATGGAAGCTTTCTTT	CASSIRGSGMEAFF
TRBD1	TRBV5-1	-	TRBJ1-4	TGCGCCAGCAGCTTAAGGGACAGGCAAAATGAAAAACTGTTTTTT	CASSLRDRQNEKLFF
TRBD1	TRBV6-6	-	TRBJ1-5	TGTGCCAGCGGTACAGGGGGTAGCAATCAGCCCCAGCATTTT	CASGTGGSNQPQHF
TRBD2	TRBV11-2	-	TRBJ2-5	TGTGCCAGCAGCTTAGTGGGGGGGGAAGAGACCCAGTACTTC	CASSLVGGEETQYF
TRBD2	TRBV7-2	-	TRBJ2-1	TGTGCCAGCAGCTTAGGTCCTGCGGGGGGTAATGAGCAGTTCTTC	CASSLGPAGGNEQFF
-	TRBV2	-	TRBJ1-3	TGTGCCAGCAGTCCACAGGGCAACTCCCGAAACACCATATATTTT	CASSPQGNSRNTIYF
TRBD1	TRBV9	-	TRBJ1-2	TGTGCCAGCAGCCCCGGGACAGGGGCGAACTATGGCTACACCTTC	CASSPGTGANYGYTF
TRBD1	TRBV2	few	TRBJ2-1	TGTGCCAGCAGCGGGCCGGGACAGGGGGCGAATGAGCAGTTCTTC	CASSGPGQGANEQFF
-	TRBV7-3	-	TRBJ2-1	TGTGCCAGCAGCTCACAAGCTGGGGAGCAGTTCTTC	CASSSQAGEQFF
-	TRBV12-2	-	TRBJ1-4	TGTGCAAGTCGCTTAGTTTACATAGGGGGCAATGAAAAACTGTTTTTT	CASRLVYIGGNEKLFF
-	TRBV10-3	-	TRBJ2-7	TGTGCCATCAGTGAGACCGGAGGGGAAGCCCACGAGCAGTACTTC	CAISETGGEAHEQYF
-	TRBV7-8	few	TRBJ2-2	TGTGCCAGCAGCTTAGCGTCAGGCGGGAACACCGGGGAGCTGTTTTTT	CASSLASGGNTGELFF
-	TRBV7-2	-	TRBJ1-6	TGTGCCAGCAGCTTACCAGGGATCTATAATTCACCCCTCCACTTT	CASSLPGIYNSPLHF
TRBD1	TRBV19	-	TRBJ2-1	TGTGCCAGTAGCTACGACCGGGACAGGGGAGGGAATGAGCAGTTCTTC	CASSYDRDRGGNEQFF
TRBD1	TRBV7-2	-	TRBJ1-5	TGTGCCAGCAGCTTCGGGACAGGGGAGCAGCATTTT	CASSFGTGEQHF
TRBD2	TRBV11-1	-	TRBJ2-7	TGTGCCAGCAGCTTAAGTAGCGGGGGGTACGAGCAGTACTTC	CASSLSSGGYEQYF
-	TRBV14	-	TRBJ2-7	TGTGCCAGCAGCGACAGCCAAGGGAGCTCCTACGAGCAGTACTTC	CASSDSQGSSYEQYF
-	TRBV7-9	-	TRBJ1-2	TGTGCCAGCAGCCCAGACCGCTTCGGGGAACTTGACTATGGCTACACCTTC	CASSPDRFGELDYGYTF
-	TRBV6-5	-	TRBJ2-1	TGTGCCAGCAGTTACGGGCCAGAGCAGTTCTTC	CASSYGPEQFF
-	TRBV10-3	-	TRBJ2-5	TGTGCCATCAGTGATACGGTTGGAAAAGAGACCCAGTACTTC	CAISDTVGKETQYF
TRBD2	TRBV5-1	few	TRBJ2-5	TGCGCCAGCAGCGGGGGACTAGCGGGGACAAGTGTTCAAGAGACCCAGTACTTC	CASSGGLAGTSVQETQYF
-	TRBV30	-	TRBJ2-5	TGTGCCTGGAGTAAACGACTCCAAGAGACCCAGTACTTC	CAWSKRLQETQYF
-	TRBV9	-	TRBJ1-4	TGTGCCAGCAGCGTAGGGCAGGGCGAAAAACTGTTTTTT	CASSVGQGEKLFF
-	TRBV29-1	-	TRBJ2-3	TGCAGCGTTAACTCAGGGGCCGCTACTATCTGGGGTACGCAGTATTTT	CSVNSGAATIWGTQYF
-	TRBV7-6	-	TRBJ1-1	TGTGCCAGCAGCGGGGGGGCCCCTGAAGCTTTCTTT	CASSGGAPEAFF
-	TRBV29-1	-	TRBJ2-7	TGCAGTGTCTGGAAGTACAGGGAACCTACCTACGAGCAGTACTTC	CSVWKYREPTYEQYF
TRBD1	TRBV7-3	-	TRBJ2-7	TGTGCCAGCGGTCCCGGGACAGGGGGAGAGCAGTACTTC	CASGPGTGGEQYF
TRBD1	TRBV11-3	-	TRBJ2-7	TGTGCCAGCAGCTTAGCCGGGACAGGGGCCTACGAGCAGTACTTC	CASSLAGTGAYEQYF
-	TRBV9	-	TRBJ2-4	TGTGCCAGCAGCGTGACCCCCGAGGGGGGGAAAAACATTCAGTACTTC	CASSVTPEGGKNIQYF
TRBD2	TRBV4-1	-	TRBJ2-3	TGCGCCAGCAGCCAAGATGGAGCGGGGGACACAGATACGCAGTATTTT	CASSQDGAGDTDTQYF
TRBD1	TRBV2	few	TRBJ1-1	TGTGCCAGCAGTGAAGCGACAGGGAAGAACACTGAAGCTTTCTTT	CASSEATGKNTEAFF
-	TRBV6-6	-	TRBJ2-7	TGTGCCAGCAGCCAAATCCCGGGCTACGAGCAGTACTTC	CASSQIPGYEQYF
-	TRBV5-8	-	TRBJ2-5	TGTGCCAGCAGCCCTTCGGGGCGGCTCCAAGAGACCCAGTACTTC	CASSPSGRLQETQYF
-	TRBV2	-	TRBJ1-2	TGTGCCAGCAGCGCACTTAGTGGCAGGGAGAGTGAAGGCTACACCTTC	CASSALSGRESEGYTF
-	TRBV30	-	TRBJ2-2	TGTGCCTGGAGTACGGTGCGGGGGCACACCGGGGAGCTGTTTTTT	CAWSTVRGHTGELFF
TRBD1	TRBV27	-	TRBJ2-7	TGTGCCAGCAGTCCTCATTGGGACAGCTCCTACGAGCAGTACTTC	CASSPHWDSSYEQYF
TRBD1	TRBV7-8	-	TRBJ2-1	TGTGCCAGCAGCTTACGGTTAGCGACCACAGGGGGTGAGCAGTTCTTC	CASSLRLATTGGEQFF
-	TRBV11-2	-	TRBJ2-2	TGTGCCAGCAGCTCCCGGACTGCCGGGGAGCTGTTTTTT	CASSSRTAGELFF
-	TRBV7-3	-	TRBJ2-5	TGTGCCAGCAGCTTAACAGGGGCAGGAGAGACCCAGTACTTC	CASSLTGAGETQYF
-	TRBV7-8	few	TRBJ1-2	TGTGCCAGCAGCCGGGGGGGCAGGTTCGAGGGACCTAACTATGGCTACACCTTC	CASSRGGRFEGPNYGYTF
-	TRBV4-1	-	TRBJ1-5	TGCGCCAGCAGCCAAGATACACAGTCAACAAGCAATCAGCCCCAGCATTTT	CASSQDTQSTSNQPQHF
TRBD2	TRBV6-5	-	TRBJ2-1	TGTGCCAGCAGTATAGCGGGGGGGTCAAGTGAGCAGTTCTTC	CASSIAGGSSEQFF
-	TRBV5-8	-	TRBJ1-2	TGTGCCAGCAGCATCGAAACGGGGCAGAACTATGGCTACACCTTC	CASSIETGQNYGYTF